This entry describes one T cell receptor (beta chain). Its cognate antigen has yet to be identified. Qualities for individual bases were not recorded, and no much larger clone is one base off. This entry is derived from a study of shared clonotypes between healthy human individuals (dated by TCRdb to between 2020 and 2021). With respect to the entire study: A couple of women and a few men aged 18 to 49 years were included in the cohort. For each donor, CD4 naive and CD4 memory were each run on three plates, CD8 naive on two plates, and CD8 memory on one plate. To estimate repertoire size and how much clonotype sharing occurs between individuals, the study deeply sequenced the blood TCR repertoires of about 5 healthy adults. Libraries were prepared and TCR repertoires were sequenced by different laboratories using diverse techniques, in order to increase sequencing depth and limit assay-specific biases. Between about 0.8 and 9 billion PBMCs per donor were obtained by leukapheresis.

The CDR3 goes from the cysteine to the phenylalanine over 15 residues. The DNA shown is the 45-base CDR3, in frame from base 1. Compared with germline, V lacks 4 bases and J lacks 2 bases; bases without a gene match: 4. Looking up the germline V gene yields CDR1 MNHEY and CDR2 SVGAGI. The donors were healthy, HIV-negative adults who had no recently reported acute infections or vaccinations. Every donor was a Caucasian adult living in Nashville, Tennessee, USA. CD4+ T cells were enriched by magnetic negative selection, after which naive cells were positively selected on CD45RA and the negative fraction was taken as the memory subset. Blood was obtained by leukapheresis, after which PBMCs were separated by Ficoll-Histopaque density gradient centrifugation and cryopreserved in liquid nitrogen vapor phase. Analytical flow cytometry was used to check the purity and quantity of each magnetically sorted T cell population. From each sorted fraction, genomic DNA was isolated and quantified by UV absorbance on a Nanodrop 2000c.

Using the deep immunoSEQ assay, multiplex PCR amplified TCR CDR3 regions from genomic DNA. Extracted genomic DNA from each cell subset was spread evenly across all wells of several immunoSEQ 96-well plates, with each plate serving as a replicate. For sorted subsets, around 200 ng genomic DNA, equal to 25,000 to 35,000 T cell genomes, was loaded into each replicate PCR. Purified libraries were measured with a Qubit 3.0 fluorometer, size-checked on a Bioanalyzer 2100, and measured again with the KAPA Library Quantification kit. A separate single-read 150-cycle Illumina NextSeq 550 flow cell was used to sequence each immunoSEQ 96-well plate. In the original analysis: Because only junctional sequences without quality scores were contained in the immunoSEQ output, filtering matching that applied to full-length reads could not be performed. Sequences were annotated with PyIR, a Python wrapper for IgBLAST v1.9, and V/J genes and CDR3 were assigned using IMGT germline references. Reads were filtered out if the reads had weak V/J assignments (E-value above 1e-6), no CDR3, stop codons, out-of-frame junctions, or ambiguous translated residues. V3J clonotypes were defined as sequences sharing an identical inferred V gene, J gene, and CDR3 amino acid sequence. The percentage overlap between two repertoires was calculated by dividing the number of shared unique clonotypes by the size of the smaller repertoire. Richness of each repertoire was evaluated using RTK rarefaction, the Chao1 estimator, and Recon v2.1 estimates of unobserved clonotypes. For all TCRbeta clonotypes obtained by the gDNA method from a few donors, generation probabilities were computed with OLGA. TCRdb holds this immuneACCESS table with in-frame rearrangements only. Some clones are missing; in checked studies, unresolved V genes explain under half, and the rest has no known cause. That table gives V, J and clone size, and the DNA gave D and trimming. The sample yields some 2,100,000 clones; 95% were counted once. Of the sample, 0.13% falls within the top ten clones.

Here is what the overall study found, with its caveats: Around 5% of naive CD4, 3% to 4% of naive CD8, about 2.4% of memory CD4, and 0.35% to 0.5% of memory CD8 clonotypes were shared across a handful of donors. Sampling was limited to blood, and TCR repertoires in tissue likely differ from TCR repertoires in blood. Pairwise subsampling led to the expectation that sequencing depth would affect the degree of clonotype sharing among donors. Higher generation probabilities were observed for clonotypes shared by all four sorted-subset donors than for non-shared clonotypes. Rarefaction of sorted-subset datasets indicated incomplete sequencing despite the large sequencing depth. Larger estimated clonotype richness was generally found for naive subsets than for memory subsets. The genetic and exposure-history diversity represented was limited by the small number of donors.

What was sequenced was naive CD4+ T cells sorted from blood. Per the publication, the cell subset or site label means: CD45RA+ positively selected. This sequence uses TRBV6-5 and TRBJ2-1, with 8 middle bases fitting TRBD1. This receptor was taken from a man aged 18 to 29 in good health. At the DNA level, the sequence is TGTGCCAGCAGTTCGGGACAGGCCCCCTACAATGAGCAGTTCTTC. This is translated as CASSSGQAPYNEQFF.